A single T cell receptor (beta chain) is shown here with its context. Trimming left V 6 bases short and J 7 bases short, with 12 bases between. The CDR3 is 13 residues long. TCR beta CDR3 region amplification was performed from RNA transcripts. First-round RT-PCR targeting the TCR CDR3 was performed with the HTBI primer set. TCRdb processed the multiplex PCR reads anew with MiXCR; each CDR3 protein has one entry. The table records roughly 700,000 distinct CDR3 sequences, 35% of them present only once. This entry comes from a study of T cells in Graves' hyperthyroidism and ophthalmopathy. The chain has TRBV12-3 or TRBV12-4 and TRBJ2-2; no clear D gene. The sequenced material came from blood. The source is a woman between 40 and 55 years old with Graves' hyperthyroidism. CDR3 DNA sequence: TGTGCCAGCAGCCCCCTTATTGGCGGGGAGCTGTTTTTT. This encodes CASSPLIGGELFF.